The clone carrying this T cell receptor (beta chain) was detected only a few times. The data were taken from a study of T-cell memory formation after mild COVID-19. The junction had 8 bases not matched to a gene; V was cut back by 4 bases and J by 2 bases. Germline V gene sequence: CDR1 LGHNA, CDR2 YSLEER. This CDR3 spans 16 amino acids. MiXCR, applied by TCRdb to the 5' RACE reads, yields one record per CDR3 protein. The table has 120,000 or so distinct CDR3 sequences, about a sixth seen once. The receptor was isolated from a man between 18 and 29 years old who had mild COVID-19 (a few samples of this study predate the infection). Cell type and time point are not known. The V call is TRBV4-3, the J call TRBJ2-3, with TRBD2 matching over 8 bases. The specimen was PBMCs or a T cell subset sorted from them (not recorded which). CDR3 in DNA: TGCGCCAGCAGCCGGGGGAGAGCGGGGGCCACAGATACGCAGTATTTT. Protein sequence: CASSRGRAGATDTQYF.